This paragraph reports one TCR beta chain. V trimming: 4 bases; J trimming: 4 bases; junction bases outside the gene matches: 4. The length of the CDR3 is 15 residues. From germline, CDR1 is SGHTA and CDR2 FQGNSA. Profiling relied on immunoSEQ multiplex PCR, and the TCRdb table lists in-frame clones only, not all of them. The sample lists some 120,000 clones; around 87% were seen once. The entry originates in a study of blood T cell repertoires in COVID-19. Material: peripheral blood. The chain uses TRBV7-2 and TRBJ2-1; 10 bases agree with TRBD2. The receptor's source is a woman aged 60 to 75 with acute or convalescent COVID-19. The CDR3 coding sequence is TGTGCCAGCAGCTCGGCTAGCGGGAGTTACAATGAGCAGTTCTTC. It specifies CASSSASGSYNEQFF. Variable domain in full (rest from reference TRBV7-2 and TRBJ2-1): GAGVSQSPSNKVTEKGKDVELRCDPISGHTALYWYRQSLGQGLEFLIYFQGNSAPDKSGLPSDRFSAERTGGSVSTLTIQRTQQEDSAVYLCASSSASGSYNEQFFGPGTRLTVL.